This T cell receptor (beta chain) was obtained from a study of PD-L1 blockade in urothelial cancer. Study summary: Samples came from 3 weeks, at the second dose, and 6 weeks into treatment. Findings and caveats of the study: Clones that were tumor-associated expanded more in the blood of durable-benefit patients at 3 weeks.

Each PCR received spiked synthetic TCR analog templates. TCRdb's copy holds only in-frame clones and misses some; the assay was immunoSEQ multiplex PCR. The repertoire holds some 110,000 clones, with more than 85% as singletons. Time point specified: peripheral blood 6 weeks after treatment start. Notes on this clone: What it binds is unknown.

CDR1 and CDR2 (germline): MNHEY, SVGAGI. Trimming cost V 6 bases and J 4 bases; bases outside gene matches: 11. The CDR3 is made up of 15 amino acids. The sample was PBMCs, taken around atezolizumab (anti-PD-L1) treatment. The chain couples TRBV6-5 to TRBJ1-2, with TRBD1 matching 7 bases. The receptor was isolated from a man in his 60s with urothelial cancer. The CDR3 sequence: CASSRATGLGYGYTF. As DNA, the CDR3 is TGTGCCAGCAGCCGCGCGACAGGGTTGGGCTATGGCTACACCTTC.